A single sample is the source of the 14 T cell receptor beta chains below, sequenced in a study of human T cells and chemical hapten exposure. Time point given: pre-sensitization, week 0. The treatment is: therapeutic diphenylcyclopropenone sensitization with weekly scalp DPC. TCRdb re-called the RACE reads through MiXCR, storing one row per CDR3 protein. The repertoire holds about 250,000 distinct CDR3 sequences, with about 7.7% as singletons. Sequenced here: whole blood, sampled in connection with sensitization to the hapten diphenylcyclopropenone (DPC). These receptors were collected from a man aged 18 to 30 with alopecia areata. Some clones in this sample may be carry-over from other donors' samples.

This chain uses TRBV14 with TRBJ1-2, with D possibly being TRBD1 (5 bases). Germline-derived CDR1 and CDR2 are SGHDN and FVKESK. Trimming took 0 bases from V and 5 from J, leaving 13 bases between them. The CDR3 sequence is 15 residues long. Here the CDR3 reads CASSQDMIQGYGYTF. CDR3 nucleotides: TGTGCCAGCAGCCAAGATATGATCCAGGGTTATGGCTACACCTTC.

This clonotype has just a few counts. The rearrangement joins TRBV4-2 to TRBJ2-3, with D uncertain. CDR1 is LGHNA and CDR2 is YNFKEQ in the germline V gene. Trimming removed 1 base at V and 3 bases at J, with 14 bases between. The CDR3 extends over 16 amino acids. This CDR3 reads CASSQGAGQITDTQYF. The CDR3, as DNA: TGTGCCAGCAGCCAAGGGGCTGGTCAGATAACAGATACGCAGTATTTT.

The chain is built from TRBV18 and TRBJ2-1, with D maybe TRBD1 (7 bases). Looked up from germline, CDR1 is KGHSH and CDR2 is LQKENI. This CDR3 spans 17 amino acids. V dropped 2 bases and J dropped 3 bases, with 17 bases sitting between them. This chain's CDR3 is CASSPEAGGTYYNEQFF. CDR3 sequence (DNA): TGTGCCAGCTCACCAGAGGCAGGGGGGACTTACTACAATGAGCAGTTCTTC.

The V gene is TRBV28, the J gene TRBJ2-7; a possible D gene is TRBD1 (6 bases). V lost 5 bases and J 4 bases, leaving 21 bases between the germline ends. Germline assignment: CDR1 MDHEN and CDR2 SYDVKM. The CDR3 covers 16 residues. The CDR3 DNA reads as TGTGCCAGCAGTCCCCTGGGTAGGGAAGGGGGATACGAGCAGTACTTC. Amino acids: CASSPLGREGGYEQYF.

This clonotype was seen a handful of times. This CDR3 is CSVEDRVAVAGLRNEQFF. The CDR3 DNA reads TGCAGCGTTGAAGATCGAGTGGCAGTAGCGGGGCTGAGGAATGAGCAGTTCTTC. The chain couples TRBV29-1 to TRBJ2-1, with TRBD2 matching over 8 bases. This CDR3 region has 18 residues. V trimming: 0 bases; J trimming: 7 bases; junction bases outside the gene matches: 17. CDR1 SQVTM and CDR2 ANQGSEA come from the germline V gene.

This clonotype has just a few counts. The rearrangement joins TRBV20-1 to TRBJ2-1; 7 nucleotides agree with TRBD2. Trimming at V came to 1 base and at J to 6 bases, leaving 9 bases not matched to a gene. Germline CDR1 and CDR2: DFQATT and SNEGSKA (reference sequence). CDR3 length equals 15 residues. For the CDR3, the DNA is TGCAGTGCTAGAGCTCCGGGGGGTCTACTCAATGAGCAGTTCTTC. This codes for CSARAPGGLLNEQFF.

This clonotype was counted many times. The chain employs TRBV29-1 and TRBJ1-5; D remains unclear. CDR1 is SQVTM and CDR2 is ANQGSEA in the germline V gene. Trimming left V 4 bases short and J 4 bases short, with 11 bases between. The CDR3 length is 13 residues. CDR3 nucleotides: TGCAGCGTTGGAGGGCGTACGAATCAGCCCCAGCATTTT. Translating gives CSVGGRTNQPQHF.

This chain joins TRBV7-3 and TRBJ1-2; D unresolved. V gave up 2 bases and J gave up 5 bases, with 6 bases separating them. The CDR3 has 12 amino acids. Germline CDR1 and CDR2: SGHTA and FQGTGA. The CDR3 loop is CASSLFPYGYTF. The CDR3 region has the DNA TGTGCCAGCAGCTTATTCCCTTATGGCTACACCTTC.

This CDR3 is CASSYSTGGRQPQHF. For the CDR3, the DNA is TGTGCCAGCAGTTACTCTACAGGCGGGAGGCAGCCCCAGCATTTT. The chain uses TRBV6-2 or TRBV6-3 and TRBJ1-5; perhaps TRBD1 as D (5 bases). This CDR3 region has 15 residues. V was cut by 0 bases and J by 7 bases, with 13 bases left in between. The V gene's germline CDR1 is MNHEY and CDR2 SVGEGT.

The DNA of the CDR3 is TGTGCCATCAGTGACATAGGGGGGCAGCCCCAGCATTTT. Its translation is CAISDIGGQPQHF. The chain couples TRBV10-3 to TRBJ1-5, with D perhaps matching TRBD1 (6 bases). This CDR3 is 13 amino acids long. The germline V gene has CDR1 ENHRY and CDR2 SYGVKD. The V and J ends lost 3 bases and 7 bases respectively, with 10 bases between them.

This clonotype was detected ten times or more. This chain's CDR3 is CSVEDLRLGYHGYTF. In DNA, the CDR3 is TGCAGCGTTGAAGATCTTCGTTTAGGGTATCATGGCTACACCTTC. The chain combines TRBV29-1 with TRBJ1-2; D remains unclear. CDR3 length: 15 residues. Germline values: CDR1 SQVTM, CDR2 ANQGSEA. V shed 0 bases and J shed 6 bases, with 17 bases lying between them. The full variable domain, completed using reference TRBV29-1 and TRBJ1-2, is SAVISQKPSRDICQRGTSLTIQCQVDSQVTMMFWYRQQPGQSLTLIATANQGSEATYESGFVIDKFPISRPNLTFSTLTVSNMSPEDSSIYLCSVEDLRLGYHGYTFGSGTRLTVV.

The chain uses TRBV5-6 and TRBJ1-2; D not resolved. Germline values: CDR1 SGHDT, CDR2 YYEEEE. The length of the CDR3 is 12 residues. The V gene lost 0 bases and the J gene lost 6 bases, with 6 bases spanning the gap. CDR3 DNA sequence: TGTGCCAGCAGCTTGGTCGGTGATGGCTACACCTTC. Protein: CASSLVGDGYTF.

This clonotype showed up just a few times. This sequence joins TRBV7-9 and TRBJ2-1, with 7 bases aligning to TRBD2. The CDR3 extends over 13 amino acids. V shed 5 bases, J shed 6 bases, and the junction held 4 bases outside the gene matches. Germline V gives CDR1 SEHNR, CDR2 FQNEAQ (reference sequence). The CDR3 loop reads CASSQGTINEQFF. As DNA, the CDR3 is TGTGCCAGCAGCCAAGGGACTATCAATGAGCAGTTCTTC.

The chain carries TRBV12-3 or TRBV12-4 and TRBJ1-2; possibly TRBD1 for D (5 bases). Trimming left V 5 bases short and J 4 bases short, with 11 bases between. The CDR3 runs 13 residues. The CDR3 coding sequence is TGTGCCAGCAGTCGGGACGGCACCTATGGCTACACCTTC. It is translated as CASSRDGTYGYTF.